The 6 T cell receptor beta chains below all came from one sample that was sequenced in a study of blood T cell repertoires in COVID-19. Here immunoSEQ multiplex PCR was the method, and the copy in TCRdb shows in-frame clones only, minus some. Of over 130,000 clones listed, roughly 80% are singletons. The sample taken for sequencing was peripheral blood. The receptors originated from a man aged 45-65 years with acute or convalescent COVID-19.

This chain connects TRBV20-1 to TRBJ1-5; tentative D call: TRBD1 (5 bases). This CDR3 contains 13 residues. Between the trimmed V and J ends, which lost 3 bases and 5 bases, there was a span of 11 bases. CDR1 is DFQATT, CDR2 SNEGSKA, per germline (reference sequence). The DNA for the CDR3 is TGCAGTGCTAGTAGGGGCGGAGATCAGCCCCAGCATTTT. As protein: CSASRGGDQPQHF.

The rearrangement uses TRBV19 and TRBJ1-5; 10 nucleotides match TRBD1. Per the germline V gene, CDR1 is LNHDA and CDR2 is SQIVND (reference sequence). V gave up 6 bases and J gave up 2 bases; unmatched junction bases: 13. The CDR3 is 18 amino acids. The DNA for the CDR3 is TGTGCCAGTAGCCGGGGGTCCGGGACAGGGGTTGGCAATCAGCCCCAGCATTTT. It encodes CASSRGSGTGVGNQPQHF.

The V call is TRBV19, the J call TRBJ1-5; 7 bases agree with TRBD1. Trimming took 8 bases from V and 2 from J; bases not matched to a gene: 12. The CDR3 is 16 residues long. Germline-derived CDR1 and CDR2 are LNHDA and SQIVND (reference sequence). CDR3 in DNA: TGTGCCAGTGTAGATAACAGGGGCGGTGGCAATCAGCCCCAGCATTTT. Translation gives CASVDNRGGGNQPQHF.

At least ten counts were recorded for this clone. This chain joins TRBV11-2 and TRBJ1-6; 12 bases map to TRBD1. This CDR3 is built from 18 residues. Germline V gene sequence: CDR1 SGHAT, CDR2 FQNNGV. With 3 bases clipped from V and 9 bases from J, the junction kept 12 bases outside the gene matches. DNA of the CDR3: TGTGCCAGCAGCTTCGCCGGGACAGGGGGCAATAGAGGTTCACCCCTCCACTTT. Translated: CASSFAGTGGNRGSPLHF. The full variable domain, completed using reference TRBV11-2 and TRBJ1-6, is EAGVAQSPRYKIIEKRQSVAFWCNPISGHATLYWYQQILGQGPKLLIQFQNNGVVDDSQLPKDRFSAERLKGVDSTLKIQPAKLEDSAVYLCASSFAGTGGNRGSPLHFGNGTRLTVT.

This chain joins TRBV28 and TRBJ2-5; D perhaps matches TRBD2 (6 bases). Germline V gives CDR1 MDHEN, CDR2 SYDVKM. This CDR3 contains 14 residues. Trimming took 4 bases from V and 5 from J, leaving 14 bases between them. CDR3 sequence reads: CASSSGDSGETQYF. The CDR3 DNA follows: TGTGCCAGCAGTTCCGGGGACTCGGGGGAGACCCAGTACTTC.

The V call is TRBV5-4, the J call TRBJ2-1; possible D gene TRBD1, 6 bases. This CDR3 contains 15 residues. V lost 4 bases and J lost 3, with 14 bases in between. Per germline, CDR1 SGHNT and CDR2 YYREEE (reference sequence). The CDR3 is CASSPRQVLYNEQFF. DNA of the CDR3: TGTGCCAGCAGCCCCAGACAGGTTCTCTACAATGAGCAGTTCTTC.